What follows is one T cell receptor (beta chain) and its context. Antigen specificity is unknown. The data were taken from a study of cytomegalovirus exposure and HLA in healthy donors. General study results and limits: Per published reports, the classifier diagnosed cytomegalovirus status with high specificity and sensitivity. Further analysis was carried out later, and it showed several of the most significant clusters appearing linked to common viral pathogens. In a later analysis, at a false discovery rate of 0.05, over 15,000 TCR beta sequences matched HLA alleles. In a later analysis, HLA-associated beta chains showed higher expansion and lower generation probabilities than comparable chains.

The PCR used 60 Vbeta and 13 Jbeta primers. Sequencing was performed with immunoSEQ multiplex PCR; in TCRdb, only in-frame clones are kept and a portion is missing. The table shows approximately 180,000 clones, with around 81% occurring only once. V dropped 5 bases and J dropped 7 bases, with 21 bases sitting between them. Per germline, CDR1 GTSNPN and CDR2 SVGIG (reference sequence). The CDR3 runs 14 residues. The rearrangement uses TRBV30 and TRBJ2-7, with D possibly TRBD1 on 7 matching bases. This TCR was sampled from a young man in good health and CMV-seronegative. Sequenced: PBMCs. The CDR3: CAWSRGRGVREQYF. The DNA of the CDR3 is TGTGCCTGGTCCAGGGGCAGGGGGGTACGGGAGCAGTACTTC.